This entry lists 14 T cell receptor beta chains sequenced from one sample in a study of CD8+CD57+ T cells in acquired aplastic anemia. The TCR beta profiling, which covered VDJ combination and CDR3 sequence, was carried out using genomic DNA as the template. Each CDR3 protein gets one entry after TCRdb re-called the reads with MiXCR. The table shows about 210,000 distinct CDR3 sequences, with 61% occurring only once. Source material: sorted CD4+, CD8+, or CD8+CD57+ T cells (not recorded which) from PBMCs. These receptors were collected from a human donor in good health.

The V call is TRBV7-9, the J call TRBJ1-4; possibly TRBD1 for D (6 bases). This CDR3 comprises 14 residues. Between the trimmed V and J ends, which lost 1 base and 10 bases, there was a span of 13 bases. The germline V gene has CDR1 SEHNR and CDR2 FQNEAQ (reference sequence). DNA of the CDR3: TGTGCCAGCAGCTTAGGGACAGACGCTGGAAAACTGTTTTTT. This gives the protein CASSLGTDAGKLFF.

The chain employs TRBV5-4 and TRBJ2-1, with D possibly being TRBD1 (6 bases). This CDR3 comprises 12 residues. The ends were cut back, 4 bases at V and 9 bases at J, with 11 bases in the middle. CDR1 is SGHNT, CDR2 YYREEE, per germline (reference sequence). The CDR3 region is CASSARGAEQFF. In DNA form, the CDR3 reads TGTGCCAGCAGCGCCAGGGGAGCTGAGCAGTTCTTC.

As to this clonotype: One junction end disagrees with the germline gene, perhaps due to a read error. The chain links TRBV7-3 to TRBJ2-7, with D possibly matching TRBD1 (5 bases). Germline V CDR1 and CDR2: SGHTA, FQGTGA. CDR3 length equals 12 residues. CDR3 nucleotide sequence: TGTACCAGCAGCTTCCAGGGTCTGGAGCAGTACTTC. Its translation is CTSSFQGLEQYF.

This clonotype is a singleton in its sample. V usage is TRBV12-3 or TRBV12-4 and J usage is TRBJ2-5, with D maybe TRBD2 (5 bases). The CDR3 sequence is 14 residues long. Trimming left V 5 bases short and J 1 base short, with 11 bases between. The CDR3 loop is CASSTRVLQETQYF. The CDR3 DNA is TGTGCCAGCAGTACGAGGGTGCTCCAAGAGACCCAGTACTTC.

V gene TRBV20-1 combines with J gene TRBJ2-7, with a possible D match to TRBD2 (6 bases). Germline V lookup: CDR1 DFQATT, CDR2 SNEGSKA (reference sequence). The CDR3 sequence is 14 residues long. V was clipped by 2 bases and J by 0 bases, with 11 bases between them. The CDR3 spells CSARMAGSSYEQYF. In DNA form, the CDR3 reads TGCAGTGCTAGAATGGCGGGGTCCTCCTACGAGCAGTACTTC.

On this clonotype: A junction end diverges from the germline sequence, so it may reflect a read error. V and J are TRBV11-2 and TRBJ2-7, with 11 bases fitting TRBD2. Germline V gene sequence: CDR1 SGHAT, CDR2 FQNNGV. This CDR3 comprises 16 residues. The CDR3 DNA reads as TGTGCCACCAGCAGACCTAGCGGGGGGCCTTCCTACGAGCAGTACTTC. This sequence encodes CATSRPSGGPSYEQYF.

This clonotype was counted a single time. This clone may be a read error of a much larger clone one base away. This rearrangement joins TRBV12-3 or TRBV12-4 to TRBJ1-2; 8 nucleotides agree with TRBD1. The V gene end was trimmed by 8 bases and the J gene end by 5 bases; junction bases not matched to a gene: 13. The CDR3 loop spans 15 amino acids. The CDR3 DNA reads as TGTGCCAGCGGCGCATTACAGGGGGGACCTTATGGCTACACCTTC. Protein: CASGALQGGPYGYTF.

The V gene is TRBV2, the J gene TRBJ2-7; 11 nucleotides line up with TRBD1. The CDR3 covers 15 residues. V shed 3 bases and J 3 bases; nucleotides not matched to a gene: 4. The germline V gene has CDR1 SNHLY and CDR2 FYNNEI. CDR3 in amino acids: CASSDGQGAFYEQYF. CDR3 coding DNA: TGTGCCAGCAGTGATGGACAGGGGGCTTTCTACGAGCAGTACTTC. Complete variable domain (other parts from reference TRBV2 and TRBJ2-7): EPEVTQTPSHQVTQMGQEVILRCVPISNHLYFYWYRQILGQKVEFLVSFYNNEISEKSEIFDDQFSVERPDGSNFTLKIRSTKLEDSAMYFCASSDGQGAFYEQYFGPGTRLTVT.

This rearrangement joins TRBV7-2 to TRBJ2-1, with TRBD2 identical over 14 bases. The CDR3 has 17 amino acids. Germline CDR1 and CDR2: SGHTA and FQGNSA. V dropped 5 bases and J dropped 2; count of bases not matched to a gene: 5. CDR3 sequence (DNA): TGTGCCAGCAGCCCTGGACTAGCGGGAGGCCCCTACAATGAGCAGTTCTTC. This codes for CASSPGLAGGPYNEQFF. The full variable domain, in which reference TRBV7-2 and TRBJ2-1 provide the parts outside the CDR3, is GAGVSQSPSNKVTEKGKDVELRCDPISGHTALYWYRQSLGQGLEFLIYFQGNSAPDKSGLPSDRFSAERTGGSVSTLTIQRTQQEDSAVYLCASSPGLAGGPYNEQFFGPGTRLTVL.

The rearrangement uses TRBV19 and TRBJ1-2, with a possible D match to TRBD1 (5 bases). V dropped 3 bases and J dropped 3 bases, with 11 bases sitting between them. The CDR3 extends over 14 amino acids. Germline CDR1 LNHDA, CDR2 SQIVND (reference sequence). CDR3 in amino acids: CASSIPGEYYGYTF. CDR3 coding DNA: TGTGCCAGTAGTATTCCGGGGGAGTACTATGGCTACACCTTC.

The J gene is TRBJ1-2, the V gene TRBV29-1; 7 bases map to TRBD1. The CDR3 covers 12 residues. V dropped 6 bases and J dropped 7; count of bases not matched to a gene: 8. Germline V gene data show CDR1 as SQVTM and CDR2 as ANQGSEA. CDR3 coding DNA: TGCAGCGTCCCGGACAGGTTTGGTGGCTACACCTTC. Amino acid sequence: CSVPDRFGGYTF.

The chain uses TRBV20-1 and TRBJ2-5; D not resolved. The CDR3 consists of 12 residues. Between the trimmed V and J ends, which lost 3 bases and 2 bases, there was a span of 7 bases. CDR1 is DFQATT, CDR2 SNEGSKA, per germline (reference sequence). The CDR3 DNA follows: TGCAGTGCTAGTTACGGTCAAGAGACCCAGTACTTC. Translation gives CSASYGQETQYF.

This clonotype was seen at least ten times. J is TRBJ2-7 and V is TRBV6-2 or TRBV6-3, with 7 bases fitting TRBD1. Germline-derived CDR1 and CDR2 are MNHEY and SVGEGT. V trimming: 2 bases; J trimming: 0 bases; junction bases outside the gene matches: 4. This CDR3 has 15 residues. The CDR3 loop is CASSYRDSSSYEQYF. The CDR3 DNA sequence: TGTGCCAGCAGTTACCGGGACAGCAGCTCCTACGAGCAGTACTTC.

V is TRBV20-1 and J is TRBJ2-7, with 9 bases matching TRBD2. The J segment lost 7 bases and the V segment lost 7 bases, leaving 8 bases of the junction unmatched. This CDR3 comprises 12 residues. The germline V gene encodes CDR1 DFQATT and CDR2 SNEGSKA (reference sequence). CDR3 sequence reads: CSGSGGGGEQYF. The CDR3, as DNA: TGCAGTGGTTCTGGCGGGGGGGGAGAGCAGTACTTC.